This T cell receptor (beta chain) derives from a study of early stage breast cancer tumors. Trimming pared 0 bases from V and 0 bases from J, leaving 6 bases between. CDR3 size: 14 residues. Germline V gene data show CDR1 as SGHRS and CDR2 as YFSETQ. Clones were read by immunoSEQ multiplex PCR, and TCRdb kept only the in-frame ones, dropping some. The sample yields roughly 53,000 clones, around nine tenths seen once. The TCR originated in a person aged 65-85 years with breast cancer. Sequencing input: blood. J is TRBJ1-2 and V is TRBV5-1, with D unresolved. The CDR3 loop reads CASSLAQTNYGYTF. The DNA of the CDR3 is TGCGCCAGCAGCTTGGCCCAGACTAACTATGGCTACACCTTC.